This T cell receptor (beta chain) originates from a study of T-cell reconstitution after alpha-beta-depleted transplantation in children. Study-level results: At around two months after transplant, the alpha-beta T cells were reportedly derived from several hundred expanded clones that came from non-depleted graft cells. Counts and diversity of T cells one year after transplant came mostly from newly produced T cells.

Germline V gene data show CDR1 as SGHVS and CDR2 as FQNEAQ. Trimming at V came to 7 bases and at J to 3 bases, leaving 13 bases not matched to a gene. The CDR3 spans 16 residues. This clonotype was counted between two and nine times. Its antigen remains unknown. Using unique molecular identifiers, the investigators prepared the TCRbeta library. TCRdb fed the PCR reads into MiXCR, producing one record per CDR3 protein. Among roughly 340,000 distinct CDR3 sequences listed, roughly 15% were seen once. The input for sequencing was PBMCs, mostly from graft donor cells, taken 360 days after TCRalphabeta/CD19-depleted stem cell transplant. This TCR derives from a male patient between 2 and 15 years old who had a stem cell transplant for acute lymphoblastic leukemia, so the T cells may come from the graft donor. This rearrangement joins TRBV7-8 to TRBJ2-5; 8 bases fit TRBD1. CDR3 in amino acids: CASTPDRGRREETQYF. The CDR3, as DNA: TGTGCCAGCACTCCCGACAGGGGAAGAAGGGAAGAGACCCAGTACTTC.